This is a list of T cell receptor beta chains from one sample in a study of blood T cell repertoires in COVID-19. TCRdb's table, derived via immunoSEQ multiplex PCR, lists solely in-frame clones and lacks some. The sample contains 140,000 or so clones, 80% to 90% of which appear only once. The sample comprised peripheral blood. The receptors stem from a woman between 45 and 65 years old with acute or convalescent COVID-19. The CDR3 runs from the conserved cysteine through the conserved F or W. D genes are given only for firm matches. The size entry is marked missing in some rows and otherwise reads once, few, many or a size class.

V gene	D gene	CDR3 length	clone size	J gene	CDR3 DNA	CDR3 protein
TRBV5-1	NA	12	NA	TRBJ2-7	TGCGCCAGCACGGCGGCCGGCTACGAGCAGTACTTC	CASTAAGYEQYF
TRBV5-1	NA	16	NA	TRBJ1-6	TGCGCCAGCAGCACATCGGGGGGTACCTATAATTCACCCCTCCACTTT	CASSTSGGTYNSPLHF
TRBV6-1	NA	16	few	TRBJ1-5	TGTGCCAGCAGTGAATCCTATGACAGGCAGAGATCACTGCAGCATTTT	CASSESYDRQRSLQHF
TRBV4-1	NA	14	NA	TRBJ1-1	TGCGCCAGCAGCCTCCAGGAGGGGAACACTGAAGCTTTCTTT	CASSLQEGNTEAFF
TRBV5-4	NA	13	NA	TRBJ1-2	TGTGCCAGCAGCTTGGACACCGAGCGGGGCTACACCTTC	CASSLDTERGYTF
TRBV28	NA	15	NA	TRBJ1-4	TGTGCCAGCAGTGGAACAGAGTCAACTAATGAAAAACTGTTTTTT	CASSGTESTNEKLFF
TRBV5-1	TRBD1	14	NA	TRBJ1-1	TGCGCCAGCAGCCGGGACAGGGGAAGGACTGAAGCTTTCTTT	CASSRDRGRTEAFF
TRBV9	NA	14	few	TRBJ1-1	TGTGCCAGCAGCGTAGTGGGACAAAACACTGAAGCTTTCTTT	CASSVVGQNTEAFF
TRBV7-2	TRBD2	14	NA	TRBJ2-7	TGTGCCAGCAGCACCCAAGCGGGACCCGCCGAGCAGTACTTC	CASSTQAGPAEQYF
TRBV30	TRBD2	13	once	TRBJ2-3	TGTGCCTGGAGCGGACTAGAAGCAGATACGCAGTATTTT	CAWSGLEADTQYF
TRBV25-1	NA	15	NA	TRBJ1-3	TGTGCCAGCAGTACGCGGACTACTCCTGGAAACACCATATATTTT	CASSTRTTPGNTIYF
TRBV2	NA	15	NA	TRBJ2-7	TGTGCCAGCAGTTCGACAGGCCTAGCCAGCCACGAGCAGTACTTC	CASSSTGLASHEQYF
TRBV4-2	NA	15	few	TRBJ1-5	TGTGCCAGCAGCCAAGAGGAACAGGTCAATCAGCCCCAGCATTTT	CASSQEEQVNQPQHF
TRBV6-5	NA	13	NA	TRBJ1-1	TGTGCCAGCAGTTACTCGTCCAGGGTGGAAGCTTTCTTT	CASSYSSRVEAFF
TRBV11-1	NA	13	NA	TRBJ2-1	TGTGCCAGCAGCTTAGCGAGGCTGTATGAGCAGTTCTTC	CASSLARLYEQFF
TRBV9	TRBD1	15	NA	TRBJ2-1	TGTGCCAGCAGCGGCCGGGACAGGGGGTTAGATGAGCAGTTCTTC	CASSGRDRGLDEQFF
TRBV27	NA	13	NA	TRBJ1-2	TGTGCCAGCAGTTGGGGGGGGAACTATGGCTACACCTTC	CASSWGGNYGYTF
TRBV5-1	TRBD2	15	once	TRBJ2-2	TGCGCCAGCAGCCTCGGAGGAGCGGGATCCGGGGAGCTGTTTTTT	CASSLGGAGSGELFF
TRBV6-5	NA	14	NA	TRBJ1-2	TGTGCCAGCAGTCACTCCGGCGGTGCCTATGGCTACACCTTC	CASSHSGGAYGYTF
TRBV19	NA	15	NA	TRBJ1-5	TGTGCCAGTAGTATGGGCATCGGGGGCAATCAGCCCCAGCATTTT	CASSMGIGGNQPQHF
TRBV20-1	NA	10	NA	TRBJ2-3	TGCAGTGCTCCGGGGGATACGCAGTATTTT	CSAPGDTQYF
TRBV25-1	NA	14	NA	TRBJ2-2	TGTGCCAGCAGTGAAGGCCAGGTCGCCGGGGAGCTGTTTTTT	CASSEGQVAGELFF
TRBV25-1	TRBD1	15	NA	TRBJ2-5	TGTGCCAGCAGTGAAAAGGGGGCAGGGCATGGTACCCAGTACTTC	CASSEKGAGHGTQYF
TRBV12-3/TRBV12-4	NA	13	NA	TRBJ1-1	TGTGCCAGCAGAGTCGAGCGTAACACTGAAGCTTTCTTT	CASRVERNTEAFF
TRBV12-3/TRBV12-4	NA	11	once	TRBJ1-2	TGTGCCAGCAGTGCTTCAGGGTTCCTCCTCTTC	CASSASGFLLF
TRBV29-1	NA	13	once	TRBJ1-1	TGCAGCGTCGAGGGAAGGTTTCAAGAGAGGGCTTTCTTT	CSVEGRFQERAFF
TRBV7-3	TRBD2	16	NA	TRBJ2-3	TGTGCCAGCAGCCTGGGACTAGCGGGGGTTCTAGATACGCAGTATTTT	CASSLGLAGVLDTQYF
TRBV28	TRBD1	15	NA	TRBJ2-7	TGTGCCAGCAGCTCTACCGGGACAGGGGTGCACGAGCAGTACTTC	CASSSTGTGVHEQYF